The 25 T cell receptor beta chains presented below share a single source sample, sequenced in a study of graft-versus-host responses after intestinal transplantation. Data came from immunoSEQ multiplex PCR; TCRdb stores just in-frame clones and leaves some out. The data contain some 69,000 clones, just under 95% of them singletons. This material consisted of bone marrow, taken approximately 700 days after intestinal transplantation. These receptor sequences come from a human patient who received an intestinal transplant, so some T cells may come from the graft donor.

V and J are TRBV28 and TRBJ1-4; possibly TRBD1 for D (6 bases). Trimming left V 6 bases short and J 8 bases short, with 19 bases between. Germline V gene lookup returns CDR1 MDHEN and CDR2 SYDVKM. CDR3 size: 15 residues. CDR3: CASRALWTASEKLFF. In nucleotides, the CDR3 is TGTGCCAGCAGAGCCTTATGGACAGCCAGCGAAAAACTGTTTTTT. Together with reference TRBV28 and TRBJ1-4, the CDR3 gives the full variable domain: DVKVTQSSRYLVKRTGEKVFLECVQDMDHENMFWYRQDPGLGLRLIYFSYDVKMKEKGDIPEGYSVSREKKERFSLILESASTNQTSMYLCASRALWTASEKLFFGSGTQLSVL.

This rearrangement joins TRBV5-6 to TRBJ2-5; 9 bases align to TRBD1. There are 15 residues in the CDR3. Per the germline V gene, CDR1 is SGHDT and CDR2 is YYEEEE. Trimming removed 0 bases from V and 6 bases from J; junction bases left unmatched: 6. For the CDR3, the DNA is TGTGCCAGCAGCTTGGGGGGACAGGGTACGAAGACCCAGTACTTC. As protein: CASSLGGQGTKTQYF.

This chain joins TRBV28 and TRBJ2-5; 7 positions match TRBD2. The last part of the DNA fits TRBJ2-7 better; the J call may be wrong. The CDR3 spans 16 residues. The germline CDR1 and CDR2 sequences are MDHEN and SYDVKM. CDR3 residues: CASSLLGRGSSYEQYF. The DNA for the CDR3 is TGTGCCAGCAGTTTATTGGGGCGGGGGAGCTCCTACGAGCAGTACTTC.

CDR3 sequence (DNA): TGTGCCAGCAGTGACTCGACTAGCGGGGACACAGATACGCAGTATTTT. This translates into CASSDSTSGDTDTQYF. The rearrangement joins TRBV6-4 to TRBJ2-3; 11 positions match TRBD2. The CDR3 is 16 residues long. Germline-derived CDR1 and CDR2 are MRHNA and SNTAGT. Losses at the gene ends were 0 bases for V and 2 bases for J; bases not matched to a gene: 1.

This clone was found once. This sequence joins TRBV5-1 and TRBJ2-3; D unresolved. Germline V gene sequence: CDR1 SGHRS, CDR2 YFSETQ. The length of the CDR3 is 15 residues. Trimming removed 5 bases from V and 2 bases from J, with 15 bases in between. CDR3 DNA: TGCGCCAGCAGGGCGGAGAGTCGGAACACAGATACGCAGTATTTT. Protein: CASRAESRNTDTQYF.

The rearrangement joins TRBV30 to TRBJ1-1; D remains unclear. The V end lost 1 base, the J end lost 0 bases, and 9 bases lay between the germline ends. The CDR3 extends over 14 amino acids. Germline values: CDR1 GTSNPN, CDR2 SVGIG (reference sequence). The DNA for the CDR3 is TGTGCCTGGAGTGGGTTCACGGTGAACACTGAAGCTTTCTTT. This gives the protein CAWSGFTVNTEAFF.

The chain uses TRBV10-2 and TRBJ1-4, with TRBD1 identical over 8 bases. The ends lost 6 bases at V and 8 bases at J; junction bases unmatched: 8. The CDR3 runs to 14 residues. Germline values: CDR1 WSHSY, CDR2 SAAADI. The CDR3 bases are TGCGCCAGCAGCGGGATGACAGGGGACGAAAAACTGTTTTTT. The encoded protein is CASSGMTGDEKLFF.

V and J are TRBV10-2 and TRBJ1-1; D is unresolved. The V and J ends lost 7 bases and 2 bases respectively, with 8 bases between them. The CDR3 sequence is 12 residues long. From germline, CDR1 is WSHSY and CDR2 SAAADI. The DNA of the CDR3 is TGCGCCAGCACTGCGAGCAACACTGAAGCTTTCTTT. Protein product: CASTASNTEAFF.

The chain couples TRBV9 to TRBJ2-3; D is undetermined. The V end lost 2 bases, the J end lost 3 bases, and 7 bases lay between the germline ends. This CDR3 has 13 amino acids. CDR1 is SGDLS and CDR2 is YYNGEE in the germline V gene. The CDR3 is CASSVGGTDTQYF. CDR3 nucleotides: TGTGCCAGCAGCGTGGGTGGGACAGATACGCAGTATTTT. Complete variable domain (other parts from reference TRBV9 and TRBJ2-3): DSGVTQTPKHLITATGQRVTLRCSPRSGDLSVYWYQQSLDQGLQFLIQYYNGEERAKGNILERFSAQQFPDLHSELNLSSLELGDSALYFCASSVGGTDTQYFGPGTRLTVL.

V gene TRBV4-1 combines with J gene TRBJ2-7; D unresolved. Trimming stripped 1 base from V and 4 bases from J, with 14 bases between. There are 15 residues in the CDR3. Germline V gene lookup returns CDR1 MGHRA and CDR2 YSYEKL. The CDR3 is CASSQVPGASYEQYF. CDR3 in DNA: TGCGCCAGCAGCCAAGTTCCAGGAGCCTCTTACGAGCAGTACTTC.

CDR3 sequence (DNA): TGTGCCACCAGCAGAAATGATGGCTTACTAGCCAAAAACATTCAGTACTTC. Its protein product is CATSRNDGLLAKNIQYF. The V gene is TRBV15, the J gene TRBJ2-4; no clear D gene. Germline V gene lookup returns CDR1 LNHNV and CDR2 YYDKDF (reference sequence). V gave up 2 bases and J gave up 0 bases, with 14 bases separating them. CDR3 length: 17 residues.

The gene calls are TRBV19 and TRBJ1-3; D is uncertain. Trimming stripped 6 bases from V and 0 bases from J, with 12 bases between. Germline V CDR1 and CDR2: LNHDA, SQIVND (reference sequence). There are 15 residues in the CDR3. The CDR3: CASSFVRSSGNTIYF. The DNA for the CDR3 is TGTGCCAGTAGCTTTGTCAGAAGCTCTGGAAACACCATATATTTT. The full variable domain, rest sourced from reference TRBV19 and TRBJ1-3, is DGGITQSPKYLFRKEGQNVTLSCEQNLNHDAMYWYRQDPGQGLRLIYYSQIVNDFQKGDIAEGYSVSREKKESFPLTVTSAQKNPTAFYLCASSFVRSSGNTIYFGEGSWLTVV.

In its sample, this clone was seen once. The CDR3 sequence: CASGEYLSGTDTQYF. The CDR3 DNA follows: TGTGCCAGCGGGGAGTACCTCTCCGGCACAGATACGCAGTATTTT. This chain links TRBV13 with TRBJ2-3; D is possibly TRBD2 (5 bases). This CDR3 spans 15 amino acids. The V gene's germline CDR1 is PRHDT and CDR2 FYEKMQ (reference sequence). Trimming took off 8 bases at V and 1 base at J, with 16 bases between the two ends.

This clone was seen a single time. This sequence joins TRBV14 and TRBJ1-2, with no clear D. The CDR3 runs 13 residues. Trimming cost V 5 bases and J 8 bases, with 15 bases left between them. Germline loops: CDR1 SGHDN, CDR2 FVKESK. The CDR3 reads CASSYGTHEGYTF. As DNA, the CDR3 is TGTGCCAGCAGCTACGGCACTCATGAGGGCTACACCTTC.

The CDR3 coding sequence is TGCGCCAGCAGCTTGGGGGACAGCCCCACTGAAGCTTTCTTT. This encodes CASSLGDSPTEAFF. The chain combines TRBV5-1 with TRBJ1-1, with 7 bases fitting TRBD1. The CDR3 length is 14 residues. From germline, CDR1 is SGHRS and CDR2 YFSETQ. V lost 0 bases and J lost 4; bases outside the gene matches: 3.

This clone appeared once. The rearrangement joins TRBV6-5 to TRBJ2-5, with TRBD1 as a possible D gene (8 bases). The V end was cut by 6 bases, the J end by 5 bases, with 13 bases between. Looked up from germline, CDR1 is MNHEY and CDR2 is SVGAGI. The CDR3 extends over 13 amino acids. The CDR3 loop reads CASRTGEGETQYF. The DNA for the CDR3 is TGTGCCAGCAGGACAGGGGAGGGGGAGACCCAGTACTTC.

This sequence joins TRBV29-1 and TRBJ2-7, with a possible D match to TRBD1 (5 bases). V lost 6 bases and J lost 0, with 15 bases in between. Per the germline V gene, CDR1 is SQVTM and CDR2 is ANQGSEA. The CDR3 totals 14 residues. As DNA, the CDR3 is TGCAGCGTGACAGACCCCGAAAGCTCCTACGAGCAGTACTTC. This translates into CSVTDPESSYEQYF.

This chain links TRBV4-1 with TRBJ1-4; D may be TRBD1 (5 bases). From germline, CDR1 is MGHRA and CDR2 YSYEKL. The CDR3 sequence is 12 residues long. Trimming shortened V by 0 bases and J by 15 bases, and 11 bases separated the two germline ends. CDR3 amino acids: CASSQDWSGMFF. The CDR3, as DNA: TGCGCCAGCAGCCAAGATTGGTCAGGGATGTTTTTT.

CDR3 sequence (DNA): TGTGCCAGCAGTCCCCCGGGCCCGGAGACCCAGTACTTC. This encodes CASSPPGPETQYF. The chain combines TRBV6-5 with TRBJ2-5; D is unresolved. V gave up 5 bases and J gave up 5 bases, with 12 bases separating them. This CDR3 has 13 residues. The V gene's germline CDR1 is MNHEY and CDR2 SVGAGI.

This clone was seen only once. The chain carries TRBV6-4 and TRBJ2-1, with 13 positions matching TRBD2. Germline-derived CDR1 and CDR2 are MRHNA and SNTAGT. Losses at the gene ends were 6 bases for V and 11 bases for J; bases not matched to a gene: 4. CDR3 length equals 13 residues. The CDR3 DNA reads TGTGCCAGCAGCGTGACTAGCGGGGGGAAGCAGTTCTTC. Translated: CASSVTSGGKQFF.

The V gene is TRBV29-1, the J gene TRBJ2-7; 9 bases agree with TRBD2. Losses at the gene ends were 3 bases for V and 3 bases for J; bases not matched to a gene: 6. This CDR3 is built from 14 residues. Germline V gene sequence: CDR1 SQVTM, CDR2 ANQGSEA. CDR3 sequence reads: CSVDHISGSYEQYF. The CDR3 nucleotides read TGCAGCGTTGATCATATTAGCGGGAGCTACGAGCAGTACTTC.

The chain couples TRBV4-1 to TRBJ2-5, with a weak D call TRBD2 (7 bases). CDR3 size: 16 residues. From germline, CDR1 is MGHRA and CDR2 YSYEKL. The V end was cut by 1 base, the J end by 5 bases, with 17 bases between. This CDR3 is CASSQVGGGRRETQYF. The CDR3 DNA reads as TGCGCCAGCAGCCAAGTAGGGGGGGGCCGCCGGGAGACCCAGTACTTC.

This clone was detected many times. This rearrangement joins TRBV29-1 to TRBJ2-7, with unresolved D. V lost 4 bases to trimming and J lost 5 bases, with 9 bases between them. The germline V gene has CDR1 SQVTM and CDR2 ANQGSEA. The CDR3 loop spans 11 amino acids. CDR3 in DNA: TGCAGCGTTGCTACTTCCGACGAGCAGTACTTC. Its protein is CSVATSDEQYF.

This chain connects TRBV7-9 to TRBJ1-6, with 7 bases fitting TRBD1. CDR3 length: 14 amino acids. The V and J ends lost 1 base and 7 bases, in that order; junction bases with no gene match: 1. Germline assignment: CDR1 SEHNR and CDR2 FQNEAQ (reference sequence). CDR3 region: CASSLVQGNSPLHF. The CDR3 region has the DNA TGTGCCAGCAGCTTAGTACAGGGGAATTCACCCCTCCACTTT. The complete variable domain, with remaining parts taken from reference TRBV7-9 and TRBJ1-6, reads DTGVSQNPRHKITKRGQNVTFRCDPISEHNRLYWYRQTLGQGPEFLTYFQNEAQLEKSRLLSDRFSAERPKGSFSTLEIQRTEQGDSAMYLCASSLVQGNSPLHFGNGTRLTVT.

V gene TRBV29-1 combines with J gene TRBJ1-1, with a weak D call TRBD1 (5 bases). Germline V CDR1 and CDR2: SQVTM, ANQGSEA. V was shortened by 6 bases and J by 7 bases, with 15 bases between the two germline ends. The CDR3 has 12 residues. The CDR3 is CSVPSQGGEAFF. The CDR3 nucleotides are TGCAGCGTCCCCTCGCAGGGCGGTGAAGCTTTCTTT.